A single sample gave rise to the 2 T cell receptor beta chains below, sequenced in a study of blood T cell repertoires in COVID-19. Profiling relied on immunoSEQ multiplex PCR, and the TCRdb table lists in-frame clones only, not all of them. Of roughly 180,000 clones in the sample, 76% were seen once. The source material was peripheral blood. Receptors originate from a woman between 50 and 59 years old with active or convalescent COVID-19.

The J gene is TRBJ1-1, the V gene TRBV30; the D gene is possibly TRBD1 (5 bases). From germline, CDR1 is GTSNPN and CDR2 SVGIG (reference sequence). This CDR3 is built from 16 residues. V shed 3 bases and J shed 2 bases, with 19 bases lying between them. DNA of the CDR3: TGTGCCTGGAGACAGGATGGAAGGGGCATTAACACTGAAGCTTTCTTT. Translated, it gives CAWRQDGRGINTEAFF. Complete variable domain (other parts from reference TRBV30 and TRBJ1-1): SQTIHQWPATLVQPVGSPLSLECTVEGTSNPNLYWYRQAAGRGLQLLFYSVGIGQISSEVPQNLSASRPQDRQFILSSKKLLLSDSGFYLCAWRQDGRGINTEAFFGQGTRLTVV.

The J gene is TRBJ1-1, the V gene TRBV29-1; 7 bases align to TRBD1. V lost 0 bases and J lost 0; bases outside the gene matches: 1. The CDR3 loop spans 14 amino acids. CDR1 is SQVTM, CDR2 ANQGSEA, per germline. CDR3 DNA sequence: TGCAGCGTTGAAGACGGACAGGTGAACACTGAAGCTTTCTTT. This sequence encodes CSVEDGQVNTEAFF.